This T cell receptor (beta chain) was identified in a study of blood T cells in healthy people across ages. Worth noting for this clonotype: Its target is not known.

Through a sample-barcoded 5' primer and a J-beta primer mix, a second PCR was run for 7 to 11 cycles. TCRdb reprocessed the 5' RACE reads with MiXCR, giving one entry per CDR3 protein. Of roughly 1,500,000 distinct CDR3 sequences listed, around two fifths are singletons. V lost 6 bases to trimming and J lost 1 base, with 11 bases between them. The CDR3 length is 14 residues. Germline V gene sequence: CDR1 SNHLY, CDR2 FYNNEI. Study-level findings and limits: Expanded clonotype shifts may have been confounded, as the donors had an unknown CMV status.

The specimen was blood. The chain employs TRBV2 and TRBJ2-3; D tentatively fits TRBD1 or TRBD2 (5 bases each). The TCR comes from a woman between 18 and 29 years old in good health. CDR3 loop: CASSRDRRTDTQYF. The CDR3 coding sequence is TGTGCCAGCAGCCGGGACCGCCGCACAGATACGCAGTATTTT.